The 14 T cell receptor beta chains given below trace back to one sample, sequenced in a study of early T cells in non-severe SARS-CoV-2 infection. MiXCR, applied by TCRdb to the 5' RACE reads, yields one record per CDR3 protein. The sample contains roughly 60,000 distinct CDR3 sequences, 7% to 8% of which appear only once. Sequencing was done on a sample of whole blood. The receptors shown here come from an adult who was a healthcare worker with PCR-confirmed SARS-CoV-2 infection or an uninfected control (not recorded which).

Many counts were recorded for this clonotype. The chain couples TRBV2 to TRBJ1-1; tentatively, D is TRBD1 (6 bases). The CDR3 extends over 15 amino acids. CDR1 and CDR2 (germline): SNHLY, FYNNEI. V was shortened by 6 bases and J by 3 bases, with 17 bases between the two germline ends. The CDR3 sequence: CASSLSEGGDTEAFF. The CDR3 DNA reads TGTGCCAGCAGCTTATCCGAAGGGGGGGACACTGAAGCTTTCTTT.

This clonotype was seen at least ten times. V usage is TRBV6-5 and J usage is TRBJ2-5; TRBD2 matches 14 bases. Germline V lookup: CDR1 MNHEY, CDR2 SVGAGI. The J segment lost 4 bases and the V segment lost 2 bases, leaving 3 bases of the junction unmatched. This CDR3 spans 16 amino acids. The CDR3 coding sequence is TGTGCCAGCAGTTACGGGGGACTAGCGGGAGCAGAGACCCAGTACTTC. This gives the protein CASSYGGLAGAETQYF.

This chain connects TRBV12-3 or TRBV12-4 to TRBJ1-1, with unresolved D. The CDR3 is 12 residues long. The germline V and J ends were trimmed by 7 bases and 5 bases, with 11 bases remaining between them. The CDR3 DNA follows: TGTGCCAGCATCCTGTCGGGAACTGAAGCTTTCTTT. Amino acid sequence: CASILSGTEAFF.

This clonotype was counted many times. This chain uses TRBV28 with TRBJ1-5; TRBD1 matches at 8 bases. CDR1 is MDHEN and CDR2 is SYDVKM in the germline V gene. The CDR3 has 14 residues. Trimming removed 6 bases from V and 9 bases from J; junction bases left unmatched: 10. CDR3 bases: TGTGCCAGCAGGCCGGACAGGGAAGTGTGGCCCCAGCATTTT. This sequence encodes CASRPDREVWPQHF.

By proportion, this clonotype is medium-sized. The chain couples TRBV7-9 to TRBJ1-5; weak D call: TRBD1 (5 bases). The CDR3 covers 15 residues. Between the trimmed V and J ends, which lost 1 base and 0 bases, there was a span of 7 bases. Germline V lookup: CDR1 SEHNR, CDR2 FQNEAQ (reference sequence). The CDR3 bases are TGTGCCAGCAGCTTAGGGGGCTATAGCAATCAGCCCCAGCATTTT. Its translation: CASSLGGYSNQPQHF. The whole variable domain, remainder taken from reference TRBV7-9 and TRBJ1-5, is DTGVSQNPRHKITKRGQNVTFRCDPISEHNRLYWYRQTLGQGPEFLTYFQNEAQLEKSRLLSDRFSAERPKGSFSTLEIQRTEQGDSAMYLCASSLGGYSNQPQHFGDGTRLSIL.

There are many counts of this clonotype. DNA of the CDR3: TGTGCCTGCCGCAGGGGCGGTAACACCGGGGAGCTGTTTTTT. This gives the protein CACRRGGNTGELFF. The rearrangement joins TRBV7-8 to TRBJ2-2; TRBD1 might be the D (6 bases). Trimming stripped 11 bases from V and 2 bases from J, with 15 bases between. The CDR3 sequence is 14 residues long. Germline CDR1 and CDR2: SGHVS and FQNEAQ. Filled out from reference TRBV7-8 and TRBJ2-2, the complete variable domain reads GAGVSQSPRYKVAKRGQDVALRCDPISGHVSLFWYQQALGQGPEFLTYFQNEAQLDKSGLPSDRFFAERPEGSVSTLKIQRTQQEDSAVYLCACRRGGNTGELFFGEGSRLTVL.

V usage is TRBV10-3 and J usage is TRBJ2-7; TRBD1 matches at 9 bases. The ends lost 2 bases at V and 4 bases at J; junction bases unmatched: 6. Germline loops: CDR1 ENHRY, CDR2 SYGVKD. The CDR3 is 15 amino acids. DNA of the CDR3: TGTGCCATCAGTGAGCGAGACAGGGGGGGATACGAGCAGTACTTC. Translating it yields CAISERDRGGYEQYF.

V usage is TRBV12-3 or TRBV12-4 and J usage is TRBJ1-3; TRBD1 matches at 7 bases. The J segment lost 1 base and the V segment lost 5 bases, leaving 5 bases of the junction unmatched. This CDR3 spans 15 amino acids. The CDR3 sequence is CASSPTGVSGNTIYF. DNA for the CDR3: TGTGCCAGCAGTCCTACAGGGGTTTCTGGAAACACCATATATTTT.

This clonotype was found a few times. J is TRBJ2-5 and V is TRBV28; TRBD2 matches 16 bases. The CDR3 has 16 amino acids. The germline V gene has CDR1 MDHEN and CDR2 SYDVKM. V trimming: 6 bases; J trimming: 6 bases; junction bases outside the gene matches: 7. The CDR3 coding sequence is TGTGCCAGCAGGTCCGAGGGACTAGCGGGAGGGAAGACCCAGTACTTC. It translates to CASRSEGLAGGKTQYF. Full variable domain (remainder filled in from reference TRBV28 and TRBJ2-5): DVKVTQSSRYLVKRTGEKVFLECVQDMDHENMFWYRQDPGLGLRLIYFSYDVKMKEKGDIPEGYSVSREKKERFSLILESASTNQTSMYLCASRSEGLAGGKTQYFGPGTRLLVL.

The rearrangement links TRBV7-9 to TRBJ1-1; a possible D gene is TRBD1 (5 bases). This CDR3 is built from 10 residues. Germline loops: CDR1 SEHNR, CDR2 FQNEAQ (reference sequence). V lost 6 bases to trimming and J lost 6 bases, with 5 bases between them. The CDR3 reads CASRGAEAFF. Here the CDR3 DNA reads TGTGCCAGCAGGGGGGCTGAAGCTTTCTTT.

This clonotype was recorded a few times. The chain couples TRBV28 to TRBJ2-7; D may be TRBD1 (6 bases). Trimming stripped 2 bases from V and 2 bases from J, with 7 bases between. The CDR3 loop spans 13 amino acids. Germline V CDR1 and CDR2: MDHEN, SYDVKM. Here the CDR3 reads CASSLGQPYEQYF. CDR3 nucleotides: TGTGCCAGCAGTTTAGGACAGCCCTACGAGCAGTACTTC.

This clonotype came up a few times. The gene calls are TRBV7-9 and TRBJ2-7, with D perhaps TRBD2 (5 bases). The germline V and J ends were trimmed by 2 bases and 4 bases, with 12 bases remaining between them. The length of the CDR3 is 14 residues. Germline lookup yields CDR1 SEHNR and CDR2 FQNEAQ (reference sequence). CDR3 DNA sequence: TGTGCCAGCAGCTTAAGCGGCAGCTTTTACGAGCAGTACTTC. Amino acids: CASSLSGSFYEQYF.

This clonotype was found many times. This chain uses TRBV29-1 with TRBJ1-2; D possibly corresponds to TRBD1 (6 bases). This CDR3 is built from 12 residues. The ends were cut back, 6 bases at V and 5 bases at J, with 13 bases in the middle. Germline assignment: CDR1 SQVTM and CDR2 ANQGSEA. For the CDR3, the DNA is TGCAGCGTGAACAGGGATGGGTATGGCTACACCTTC. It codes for CSVNRDGYGYTF.

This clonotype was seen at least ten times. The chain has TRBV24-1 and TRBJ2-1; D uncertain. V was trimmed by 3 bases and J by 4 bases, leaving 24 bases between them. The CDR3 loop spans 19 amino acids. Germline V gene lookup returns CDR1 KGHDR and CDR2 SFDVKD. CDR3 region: CATSDLSGVKLIGYNEQFF. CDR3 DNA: TGTGCCACCAGTGATCTCAGTGGGGTAAAGCTCATAGGTTACAATGAGCAGTTCTTC.